The 2 T cell receptor beta chains below come from one sample, sequenced in a study of cytomegalovirus exposure and HLA in healthy donors. Primers: 60 Vbeta forward and 13 Jbeta reverse. Sequencing used immunoSEQ multiplex PCR; TCRdb keeps in-frame clones, though not all of them. The table gives about 140,000 clones; the top ten clones make up 2.2% of it. Sequencing input: PBMCs. These receptors were collected from a young woman in good health and CMV-seronegative.

The chain recombines TRBV7-6 with TRBJ2-5; tentatively, D is TRBD1 (5 bases). The CDR3 is made up of 13 amino acids. Germline lookup yields CDR1 SGHVS and CDR2 FNYEAQ. V was shortened by 3 bases and J by 2 bases, with 7 bases between the two germline ends. CDR3 bases: TGTGCCAGCAGCTTTACAGGTCAAGAGACCCAGTACTTC. Translated: CASSFTGQETQYF.

The rearrangement joins TRBV10-3 to TRBJ1-2; D possibly corresponds to TRBD1 (5 bases). This CDR3 is built from 12 residues. V was pared by 11 bases and J by 3 bases, with 13 bases between. Germline loops: CDR1 ENHRY, CDR2 SYGVKD. The CDR3 sequence: CASARDDYGYTF. The CDR3 bases are TGTGCCTCGGCGCGGGACGACTATGGCTACACCTTC.